These 32 T cell receptor beta chains were all obtained from the same sample, sequenced in a study of T cells in Graves' hyperthyroidism and ophthalmopathy (dated 2019 in TCRdb). Receptors were amplified or captured by multiplex PCR. Sequencing instrument: Illumina HiSeq 2000. TCR beta CDR3 regions were amplified from RNA transcripts. The first round of RT-PCR for the TCR CDR3 was performed with the HTBI primer set and the Qiagen OneStep RT-PCR kit. The public sequencing data were trimmed at Q25 with fastp and processed into clonotypes with MiXCR by TCRdb, which kept only in-frame beta chains. Each entry merges the rows of one CDR3 protein and shows their most common DNA and genes. Counted in this sample were 300,000 to 450,000 distinct CDR3 sequences; approximately 25% of them appeared once. The ten largest clones take up less than 75% of the sample. Sequencing used blood. Receptors originate from a man aged 50 to 60 with Graves' hyperthyroidism.

This clonotype was picked up a small number of times. One end of the junction varies from germline; a read error may be responsible. This chain uses TRBV11-2 with TRBJ2-3, with TRBD2 matching over 7 bases. Germline CDR1 and CDR2: SGHAT and FQNNGV. This CDR3 comprises 15 residues. Here the CDR3 reads CTSSLEAGSWDTQYF. The CDR3 nucleotides read TGTACCAGCAGCTTAGAAGCGGGAAGCTGGGATACGCAGTATTTT.

There are a few counts of this clonotype. CDR3 nucleotide sequence: TGCAGTGCTTCCAACGACCGGGGGAATGAGCAGTTCTTC. It is translated as CSASNDRGNEQFF. This chain uses TRBV20-1 with TRBJ2-1, with TRBD2 as a possible D gene (6 bases). Germline V gives CDR1 DFQATT, CDR2 SNEGSKA (reference sequence). The CDR3 spans 13 residues. With 5 bases removed from V and 7 bases from J, the gap between germline ends came to 15 bases.

The rearrangement joins TRBV5-1 to TRBJ2-3; 10 bases align to TRBD2. From germline, CDR1 is SGHRS and CDR2 YFSETQ. V dropped 4 bases and J dropped 0; count of bases not matched to a gene: 17. The CDR3 sequence is 20 residues long. The CDR3: CASSGPPPGTSERSTDTQYF. The CDR3 coding sequence is TGCGCCAGCAGCGGACCCCCCCCAGGGACTAGCGAGAGGAGCACAGATACGCAGTATTTT.

The chain is built from TRBV2 and TRBJ2-1; D may be TRBD2 (5 bases). Between the trimmed V and J ends, which lost 2 bases and 12 bases, there was a span of 14 bases. Looked up from germline, CDR1 is SNHLY and CDR2 is FYNNEI. The length of the CDR3 is 13 residues. The CDR3, as DNA: TGTGCCAGCAGTGAAACACTAGTGGCAGTGCAGTTCTTC. Translating it yields CASSETLVAVQFF.

This clonotype was seen a few times. The V gene is TRBV7-9, the J gene TRBJ2-3; 7 nucleotides agree with TRBD1. The CDR3 extends over 15 amino acids. The germline CDR1 and CDR2 sequences are SEHNR and FQNEAQ (reference sequence). J gave up 6 bases and V 7 bases, and 13 bases lay outside the gene matches. The CDR3 nucleotides are TGTGCCAGCACCCGAGGGGGCACGGTAACGGATACGCAGTATTTT. Protein sequence: CASTRGGTVTDTQYF.

The chain uses TRBV6-1 and TRBJ2-6, with 10 positions matching TRBD1. Germline CDR1 reads MNHNS; CDR2 reads SASEGT. The CDR3 covers 17 residues. The V segment lost 4 bases and the J segment 2 bases; nucleotides outside the gene matches: 5. DNA for the CDR3: TGTGCCAGCAGTGCTCGACAGGGGGCGGCTGGGGCCAACGTCCTGACTTTC. This sequence encodes CASSARQGAAGANVLTF.

There are a few counts of this clonotype. This chain links TRBV30 with TRBJ1-2; D is undetermined. Germline values: CDR1 GTSNPN, CDR2 SVGIG (reference sequence). Trimming took 1 base from V and 5 from J, leaving 5 bases between them. This CDR3 is 11 amino acids long. CDR3 in amino acids: CAWSAVYGYTF. In DNA, the CDR3 is TGTGCCTGGAGTGCGGTATATGGCTACACCTTC.

The chain links TRBV29-1 to TRBJ2-1; weak D call: TRBD2 (5 bases). The CDR3 sequence is 12 residues long. Germline-derived CDR1 and CDR2 are SQVTM and ANQGSEA. Between the trimmed V and J ends, which lost 6 bases and 0 bases, there was a span of 6 bases. Here the CDR3 DNA reads TGCAGCGTGGGGAGCTCCTACAATGAGCAGTTCTTC. Translated, it gives CSVGSSYNEQFF.

V is TRBV11-1 and J is TRBJ2-7; 7 bases match TRBD2. With 1 base clipped from V and 2 bases from J, the junction kept 11 bases outside the gene matches. The CDR3 runs 17 residues. In germline, CDR1 is SGHAT, CDR2 FQDESV (reference sequence). Here the CDR3 reads CASSLGPDPSGAYEQYF. The DNA of the CDR3 is TGTGCCAGCAGCTTAGGCCCAGACCCTAGCGGCGCCTACGAGCAGTACTTC.

As regards this clonotype: A much larger clone lies one base from this, so it may be a read error. The CDR3 DNA follows: TGTGCCAGCAGTTACAGGGCGGGGATCGCTGAAGCTTTCTTT. Translated: CASSYRAGIAEAFF. V and J are TRBV2 and TRBJ1-1; D may be TRBD1 (6 bases). The V and J ends lost 5 bases and 6 bases respectively, with 16 bases between them. CDR3 length: 14 residues. Germline CDR1 is SNHLY and CDR2 is FYNNEI.

Ten or more counts support this clonotype. V is TRBV27 and J is TRBJ2-1; no firm D call. Germline loops: CDR1 MNHEY, CDR2 SMNVEV (reference sequence). The CDR3 totals 13 residues. V lost 0 bases, J lost 8 bases, and 8 bases lay in between. CDR3 in amino acids: CASSLSGIDEQFF. The CDR3 bases are TGTGCCAGCAGTTTATCAGGGATCGATGAGCAGTTCTTC.

The genes are TRBV14 and TRBJ2-1, with a weak D call TRBD2 (5 bases). The germline V and J ends were trimmed by 0 bases and 0 bases, with 12 bases remaining between them. Per the germline V gene, CDR1 is SGHDN and CDR2 is FVKESK. The CDR3 runs to 17 residues. CDR3 residues: CASSQDIGVRSYNEQFF. The CDR3 coding sequence is TGTGCCAGCAGCCAAGATATCGGGGTCCGCTCCTACAATGAGCAGTTCTTC.

The V call is TRBV5-1, the J call TRBJ2-3; 10 bases match TRBD2. Germline CDR1 is SGHRS and CDR2 is YFSETQ. J lost 2 bases, V lost 4 bases, and 16 bases had no gene match. The CDR3 loop spans 19 amino acids. The CDR3 bases are TGCGCCAGCAGCCTGGACCGCTGGGGACTAGCGCGAATCACAGATACGCAGTATTTT. Translation: CASSLDRWGLARITDTQYF.

This clonotype was recorded many times. Here the CDR3 reads CASSQSSPGTSYNEQFF. The CDR3 DNA reads TGTGCCAGCAGCCAATCATCCCCCGGGACTAGCTACAATGAGCAGTTCTTC. The rearrangement uses TRBV3-1 and TRBJ2-1, with 8 bases that match TRBD2. With V trimmed by 2 bases and J by 3 bases, 9 bases remained unmatched. In germline, CDR1 is LGHDT, CDR2 YNNKEL (reference sequence). The length of the CDR3 is 17 residues.

This clonotype has a handful of counts. The chain uses TRBV5-1 and TRBJ2-1; TRBD1 aligns across 8 bases. V was clipped by 3 bases and J by 10 bases; unmatched bases: 0. The CDR3 covers 11 residues. The germline gives CDR1 SGHRS, CDR2 YFSETQ. The CDR3 DNA sequence: TGCGCCAGCAGCTGGACAGGGGAGCAGTTCTTC. Translation gives CASSWTGEQFF.

This clonotype came up a few times. The CDR3 loop is CASSPLLASQGTDTQYF. CDR3 nucleotides: TGTGCCAGCAGCCCACTTCTAGCGTCTCAAGGGACAGATACGCAGTATTTT. The genes are TRBV11-2 and TRBJ2-3; D is perhaps TRBD2 (6 bases). V was pared by 5 bases and J by 3 bases, with 21 bases between. CDR3 length: 17 residues. Germline V lookup: CDR1 SGHAT, CDR2 FQNNGV.

The rearrangement joins TRBV6-1 to TRBJ2-3; 13 bases match TRBD2. CDR3 length equals 19 residues. Germline loops: CDR1 MNHNS, CDR2 SASEGT. V lost 7 bases and J lost 1; bases outside the gene matches: 14. This chain's CDR3 is CASTKRGSGLAGGTDTQYF. DNA of the CDR3: TGTGCCAGCACCAAGAGGGGGAGTGGACTAGCGGGGGGCACAGATACGCAGTATTTT.

This clonotype was detected ten times or more. The rearrangement joins TRBV6-2 or TRBV6-3 to TRBJ2-1; TRBD2 is a possible D gene (6 bases). Trimming removed 3 bases at V and 10 bases at J, with 10 bases between. The germline V gene encodes CDR1 MNHEY and CDR2 SVGEGT. The CDR3 is made up of 12 amino acids. CDR3 sequence (DNA): TGTGCCAGCAGTTATGGGGGGACCGAGCAGTTCTTC. It is translated as CASSYGGTEQFF.

V gene TRBV19 combines with J gene TRBJ1-1; D ambiguous. Trimming took off 3 bases at V and 3 bases at J, with 2 bases between the two ends. CDR3 size: 11 residues. Germline assignment: CDR1 LNHDA and CDR2 SQIVND (reference sequence). The CDR3 spells CASSMDTEAFF. In nucleotides, the CDR3 is TGTGCCAGTAGTATGGACACTGAAGCTTTCTTT.

This chain connects TRBV12-3 or TRBV12-4 to TRBJ2-5; 12 bases line up with TRBD2. This CDR3 has 16 residues. Losses at the gene ends were 5 bases for V and 5 bases for J; bases not matched to a gene: 9. The CDR3 here is CASSPQTSGSGETQYF. CDR3 DNA sequence: TGTGCCAGCAGTCCGCAGACTAGCGGGAGTGGGGAGACCCAGTACTTC.

The V call is TRBV7-8, the J call TRBJ1-5, with a tentative D call TRBD1 (5 bases). CDR1 and CDR2 from the germline V gene are SGHVS and FQNEAQ. The length of the CDR3 is 15 residues. Trimming took 1 base from V and 6 from J, leaving 13 bases between them. The CDR3 spells CASSLGPGGSQPQHF. The CDR3 nucleotides are TGTGCCAGCAGCTTAGGGCCCGGGGGGAGTCAGCCCCAGCATTTT.

V is TRBV2 and J is TRBJ2-7, with D possibly being TRBD2 (5 bases). This CDR3 region has 13 residues. V was cut by 5 bases and J by 6 bases, with 14 bases left in between. Germline V CDR1 and CDR2: SNHLY, FYNNEI. The CDR3 bases are TGTGCCAGCAGTTTTACTCCGGCGGGCGAGCAGTACTTC. The encoded protein is CASSFTPAGEQYF.

There are a few counts of this clonotype. The chain carries TRBV19 and TRBJ2-1, with 8 bases that match TRBD2. V was pared by 8 bases and J by 3 bases, with 12 bases of the junction left unmatched. The CDR3 covers 16 residues. CDR1 is LNHDA and CDR2 is SQIVND in the germline V gene (reference sequence). This CDR3 reads CASGRTSGSNYNEQFF. The DNA for the CDR3 is TGTGCCAGTGGTCGAACTAGCGGATCCAACTACAATGAGCAGTTCTTC.

In this sample, this clonotype turned up a few times. The rearrangement uses TRBV12-5 and TRBJ1-2, with D hard to call. The CDR3 length is 17 residues. V was clipped by 4 bases and J by 8 bases, with 26 bases between them. Germline V gene lookup returns CDR1 LGHNT and CDR2 FRNRAP. For the CDR3, the DNA is TGTGCTAGTGGTTCCCAAAATCTACCGGGCAGGATGTCCGGCTACACCTTC. Its translation: CASGSQNLPGRMSGYTF.

For this clonotype: This may stem from a read error, because a much larger clone lies one nucleotide away. The V gene is TRBV7-9, the J gene TRBJ2-3; 12 positions match TRBD2. CDR3 length equals 17 residues. Germline assignment: CDR1 SEHNR and CDR2 FQNEAQ (reference sequence). The V segment lost 6 bases and the J segment 2 bases; nucleotides outside the gene matches: 9. This CDR3 is CASRSTSGRWPTDTQYF. As DNA, the CDR3 is TGTGCCAGCAGGTCTACTAGCGGGAGGTGGCCCACAGATACGCAGTATTTT.

This clonotype was detected many times. The chain uses TRBV28 and TRBJ2-3; the D gene is possibly TRBD2 (6 bases). CDR3 length equals 14 residues. The V and J ends lost 5 bases and 4 bases respectively, with 13 bases between them. CDR1 and CDR2 (germline): MDHEN, SYDVKM. The chain's CDR3 is CASSIRESPDTQYF. DNA of the CDR3: TGTGCCAGCAGTATCCGGGAGAGCCCAGATACGCAGTATTTT.

The rearrangement uses TRBV27 and TRBJ2-1; D may correspond to TRBD1 or TRBD2 (7 bases each). The CDR3 has 14 amino acids. Looked up from germline, CDR1 is MNHEY and CDR2 is SMNVEV (reference sequence). V gave up 3 bases and J gave up 15 bases, with 21 bases separating them. DNA for the CDR3: TGTGCCAGCAGTTTGGGAGGGGGCCTAGGAGTTTCGTTCTTC. Translating it yields CASSLGGGLGVSFF.

The rearrangement links TRBV18 to TRBJ2-7; the D is unclear. V gave up 5 bases and J gave up 5 bases, with 13 bases separating them. The V gene's germline CDR1 is KGHSH and CDR2 LQKENI. CDR3 length equals 13 residues. The CDR3, as DNA: TGTGCCAGCTCATCGGATTTGGAGCACGAGCAGTACTTC. Its protein is CASSSDLEHEQYF.

V is TRBV7-2 and J is TRBJ2-7; 12 bases align to TRBD1. This CDR3 is built from 15 residues. With V trimmed by 7 bases and J by 2 bases, 6 bases remained unmatched. Per the germline V gene, CDR1 is SGHTA and CDR2 is FQGNSA. The CDR3, as DNA: TGTGCCAGCAAACAGGGACAGGGGGCCACCTACGAGCAGTACTTC. Translation: CASKQGQGATYEQYF.

The chain joins TRBV19 to TRBJ2-1, with D possibly being TRBD1 (6 bases). Between the trimmed V and J ends, which lost 3 bases and 4 bases, there was a span of 7 bases. Germline lookup yields CDR1 LNHDA and CDR2 SQIVND (reference sequence). The CDR3 consists of 13 residues. CDR3 DNA: TGTGCCAGTAGTATGGACAGATACAATGAGCAGTTCTTC. The encoded protein is CASSMDRYNEQFF.

The rearrangement links TRBV5-8 to TRBJ2-1; D could derive from TRBD1 or TRBD2 (5 bases each). The V gene lost 4 bases and the J gene lost 13 bases, with 15 bases spanning the gap. The CDR3 spans 12 residues. The germline V gene encodes CDR1 SGHTS and CDR2 YDEGEE. CDR3 DNA: TGTGCCAGCAGCCCATCCTGGGGGAGCCAGTTCTTC. Translation gives CASSPSWGSQFF.

Many counts were recorded for this clonotype. The chain combines TRBV28 with TRBJ1-2; TRBD1 matches at 9 bases. Germline V gives CDR1 MDHEN, CDR2 SYDVKM. The CDR3 is 11 amino acids. J was trimmed by 7 bases and V by 8 bases; bases with no gene match: 2. The CDR3 is CASGTGLGYTF. CDR3 in DNA: TGTGCCAGCGGGACAGGGCTTGGCTACACCTTC.